The 8 T cell receptor beta chains presented below share a single source sample, sequenced in a study of preoperative IRX-2 immunotherapy in early breast cancer. TCRdb's copy holds only in-frame clones and misses some; the assay was immunoSEQ multiplex PCR. Here the sample spans around 22,000 clones, about 90% being singletons. Treatment: preoperative locoregional IRX-2 cytokine immunotherapy. This sample comprised tumor tissue, obtained after IRX-2 immunotherapy. These receptors came from a human donor with breast cancer.

The chain joins TRBV5-1 to TRBJ2-7; the match to TRBD2 covers 8 bases. Germline assignment: CDR1 SGHRS and CDR2 YFSETQ. The CDR3 has 16 amino acids. V was pared by 0 bases and J by 3 bases, with 8 bases of the junction left unmatched. The CDR3 region is CASSLAASGCHYEQYV. CDR3 in DNA: TGCGCCAGCAGCTTGGCGGCTAGCGGGTGCCACTACGAGCAGTACGTC.

J is TRBJ2-7 and V is TRBV10-3; 8 bases line up with TRBD1. Trimming cost V 4 bases and J 0 bases; bases outside gene matches: 8. The length of the CDR3 is 16 residues. From germline, CDR1 is ENHRY and CDR2 SYGVKD. The CDR3 here is CAISAVGTGGSYEQYV. For the CDR3, the DNA is TGTGCCATCAGTGCGGTAGGGACAGGCGGCTCCTACGAGCAGTACGTC.

This sequence joins TRBV27 and TRBJ2-1, with a weak D call TRBD2 (5 bases). V was pared by 7 bases and J by 6 bases, with 13 bases between. The CDR3 has 13 residues. Germline assignment: CDR1 MNHEY and CDR2 SMNVEV (reference sequence). The CDR3 nucleotides are TGTGCCAGCACCCCGAAAGGGAGCAATGAGCAGTTCTTC. Translated: CASTPKGSNEQFF.

The J gene is TRBJ2-3, the V gene TRBV5-1; no clear D. CDR3 length: 17 amino acids. The germline gives CDR1 SGHRS, CDR2 YFSETQ. The V end lost 5 bases, the J end lost 0 bases, and 19 bases lay between the germline ends. DNA of the CDR3: TGCGCCAGCAGGGGCCCATCTCTCCCCTCCAGCACAGATACGCAGTATTTT. It specifies CASRGPSLPSSTDTQYF.

The chain combines TRBV7-6 with TRBJ1-4; TRBD1 is a possible D gene (5 bases). The V and J ends lost 3 bases and 5 bases respectively, with 13 bases between them. Germline loops: CDR1 SGHVS, CDR2 FNYEAQ. The CDR3 length is 15 residues. DNA of the CDR3: TGTGCCAGCAGCTTGAACGGCAGGACAAATGAAAAACTGTTTTTT. Amino acid sequence: CASSLNGRTNEKLFF.

The chain employs TRBV10-1 and TRBJ2-1, with 7 bases identical to TRBD1. CDR1 is WNHNN and CDR2 is SYGVQD in the germline V gene (reference sequence). The CDR3 totals 16 residues. V trimming: 2 bases; J trimming: 6 bases; junction bases outside the gene matches: 10. Written as DNA, the CDR3 is TGCGCCAGCAGTGAGACCGGGACAGAGGGTAGCAATGAGCAGTTCTTC. It codes for CASSETGTEGSNEQFF.

This sequence joins TRBV6-1 and TRBJ1-3, with D perhaps matching TRBD1 (6 bases). Germline V gene lookup returns CDR1 MNHNS and CDR2 SASEGT. Trimming removed 7 bases at V and 4 bases at J, with 14 bases between. The CDR3 totals 14 residues. The CDR3 DNA reads as TGTGCCAGCACCAGGGCGGGGGCCGGAAACACCATATATTTT. Translating gives CASTRAGAGNTIYF.

The rearrangement joins TRBV7-3 to TRBJ2-5; 9 bases line up with TRBD2. The CDR3 spans 13 residues. V dropped 3 bases and J dropped 5; count of bases not matched to a gene: 1. Germline values: CDR1 SGHTA, CDR2 FQGTGA. The CDR3 sequence: CASSLSGGETQYF. The CDR3, as DNA: TGTGCCAGCAGCTTGAGCGGGGGGGAGACCCAGTACTTC.